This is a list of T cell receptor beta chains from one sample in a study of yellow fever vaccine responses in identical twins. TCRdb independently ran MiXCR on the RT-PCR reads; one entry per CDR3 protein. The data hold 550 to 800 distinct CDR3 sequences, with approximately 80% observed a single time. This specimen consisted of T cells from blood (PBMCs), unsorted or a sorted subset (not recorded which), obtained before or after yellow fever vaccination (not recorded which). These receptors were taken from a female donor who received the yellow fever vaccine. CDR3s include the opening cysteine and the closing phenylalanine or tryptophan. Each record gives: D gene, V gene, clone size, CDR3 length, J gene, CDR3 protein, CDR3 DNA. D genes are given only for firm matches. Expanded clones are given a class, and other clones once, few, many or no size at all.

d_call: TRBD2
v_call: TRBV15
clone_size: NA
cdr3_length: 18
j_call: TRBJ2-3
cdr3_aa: CATSRDTLAGGPTDTQYF
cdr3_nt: TGTGCCACCAGCAGAGATACGCTAGCGGGGGGGCCGACAGATACGCAGTATTTT

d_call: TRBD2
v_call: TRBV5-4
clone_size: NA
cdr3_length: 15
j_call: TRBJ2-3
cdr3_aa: CASSLLLAGTDTQYF
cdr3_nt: TGTGCCAGCAGCTTGTTACTAGCGGGGACAGATACGCAGTATTTT

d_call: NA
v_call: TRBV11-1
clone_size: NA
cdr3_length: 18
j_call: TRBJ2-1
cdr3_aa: CASVLTSGGSLSYNEQFF
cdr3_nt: TGTGCCAGCGTATTAACCTCGGGCGGGTCGCTCTCCTACAATGAGCAGTTCTTC

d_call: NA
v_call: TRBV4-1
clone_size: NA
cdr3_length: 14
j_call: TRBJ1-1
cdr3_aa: CASSQPTGNTEAFF
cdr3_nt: TGCGCCAGCAGCCAACCTACAGGGAACACTGAAGCTTTCTTT

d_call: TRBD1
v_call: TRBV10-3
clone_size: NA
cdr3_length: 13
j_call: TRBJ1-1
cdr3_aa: CAISETGDTEAFF
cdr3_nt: TGTGCCATCAGTGAGACAGGGGACACTGAAGCTTTCTTT

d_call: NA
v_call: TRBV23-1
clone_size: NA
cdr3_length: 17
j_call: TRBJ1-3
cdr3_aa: CASSQDPPSGAGNTIYF
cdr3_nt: TGCGCCAGCAGTCAAGACCCTCCCTCCGGGGCTGGAAACACCATATATTTT

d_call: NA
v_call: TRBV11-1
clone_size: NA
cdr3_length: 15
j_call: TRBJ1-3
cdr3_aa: CASPKRDTSGNTIYF
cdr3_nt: TGTGCCAGCCCAAAGAGAGATACGTCTGGAAACACCATATATTTT

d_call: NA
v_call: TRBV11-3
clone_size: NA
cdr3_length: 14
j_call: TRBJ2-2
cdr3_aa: CASSLGQNTGELFF
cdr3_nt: TGTGCCAGCAGCTTAGGGCAGAACACCGGGGAGCTGTTTTTT

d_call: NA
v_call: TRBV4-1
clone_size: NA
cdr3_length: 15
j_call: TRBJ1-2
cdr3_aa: CASSQASVGDYGYTF
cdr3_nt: TGCGCCAGCAGCCAAGCCTCCGTAGGGGACTATGGCTACACCTTC

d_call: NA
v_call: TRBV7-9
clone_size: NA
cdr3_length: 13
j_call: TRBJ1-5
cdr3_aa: CASSSPGGQPQHF
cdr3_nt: TGTGCCAGCAGCTCCCCTGGCGGGCAGCCCCAGCATTTT

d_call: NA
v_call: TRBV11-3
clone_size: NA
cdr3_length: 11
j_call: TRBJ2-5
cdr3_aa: CASSFSGTQYF
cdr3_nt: TGTGCCAGCAGCTTCTCGGGGACCCAGTACTTC

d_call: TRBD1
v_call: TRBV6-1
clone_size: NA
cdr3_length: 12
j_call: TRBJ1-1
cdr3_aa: CASSPDRAEAFF
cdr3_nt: TGTGCCAGCAGTCCCGACAGGGCTGAAGCTTTCTTT

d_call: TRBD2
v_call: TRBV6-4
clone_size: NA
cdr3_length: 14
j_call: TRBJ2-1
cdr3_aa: CASSLGGGGGEQFF
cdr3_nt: TGTGCCAGCAGCCTCGGGGGGGGGGGCGGTGAGCAGTTCTTC

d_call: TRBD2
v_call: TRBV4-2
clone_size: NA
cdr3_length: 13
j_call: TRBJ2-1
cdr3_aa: CASSRGGENEQFF
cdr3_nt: TGTGCCAGCAGCCGCGGGGGGGAAAATGAGCAGTTCTTC

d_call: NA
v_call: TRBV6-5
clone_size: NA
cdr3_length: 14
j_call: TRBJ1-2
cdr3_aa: CASSYVGAGYGYTF
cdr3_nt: TGTGCCAGCAGTTACGTGGGGGCGGGCTATGGCTACACCTTC

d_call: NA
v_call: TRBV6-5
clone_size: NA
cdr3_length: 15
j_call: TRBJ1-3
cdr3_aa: CASSYGLQAGNTIYF
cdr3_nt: TGTGCCAGCAGTTACGGACTCCAGGCCGGAAACACCATATATTTT

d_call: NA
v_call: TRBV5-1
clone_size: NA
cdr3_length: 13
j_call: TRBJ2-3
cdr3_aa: CASSLGLADTQYF
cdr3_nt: TGCGCCAGCAGCTTGGGCCTTGCCGATACGCAGTATTTT

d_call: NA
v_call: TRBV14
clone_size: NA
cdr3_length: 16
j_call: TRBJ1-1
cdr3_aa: CASSQLGGLQNTEAFF
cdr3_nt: TGTGCCAGCAGCCAACTGGGTGGCCTCCAGAACACTGAAGCTTTCTTT

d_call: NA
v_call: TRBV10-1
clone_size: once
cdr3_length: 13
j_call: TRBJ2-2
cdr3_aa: CASSMTEAGELFF
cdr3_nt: TGCGCCAGCAGTATGACAGAAGCCGGGGAGCTGTTTTTT

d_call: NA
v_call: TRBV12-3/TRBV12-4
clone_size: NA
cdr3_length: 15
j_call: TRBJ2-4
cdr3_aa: CASRGTRMAKNIQYF
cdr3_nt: TGTGCCAGCAGGGGGACAAGGATGGCCAAAAACATTCAGTACTTC

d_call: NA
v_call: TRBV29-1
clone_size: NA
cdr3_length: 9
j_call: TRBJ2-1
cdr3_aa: CSVGGEQFF
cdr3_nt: TGCAGCGTTGGGGGTGAGCAGTTCTTC

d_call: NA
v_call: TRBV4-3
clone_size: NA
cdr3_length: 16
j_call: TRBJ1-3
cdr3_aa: CASSQDAGSSGNTIYF
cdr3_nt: TGCGCCAGCAGCCAAGATGCCGGGAGTTCTGGAAACACCATATATTTT

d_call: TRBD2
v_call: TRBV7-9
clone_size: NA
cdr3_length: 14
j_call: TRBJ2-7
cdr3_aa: CASSPASGAYEQYF
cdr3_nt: TGTGCCAGCAGCCCCGCTAGCGGGGCCTACGAGCAGTACTTC

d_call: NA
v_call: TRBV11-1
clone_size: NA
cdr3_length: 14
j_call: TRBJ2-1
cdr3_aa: CASSLVQGTNEQFF
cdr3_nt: TGTGCCAGCAGCTTAGTACAGGGAACTAATGAGCAGTTCTTC

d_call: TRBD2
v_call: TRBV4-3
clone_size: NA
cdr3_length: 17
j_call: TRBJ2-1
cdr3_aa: CASSQDPTSGRTNEQFF
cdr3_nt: TGCGCCAGCAGCCAAGACCCGACTAGCGGGAGAACAAATGAGCAGTTCTTC

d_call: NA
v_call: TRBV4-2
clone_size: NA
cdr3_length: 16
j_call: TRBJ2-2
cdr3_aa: CASSQDPGANTGELFF
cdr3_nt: TGTGCCAGCAGCCAAGATCCAGGAGCGAACACCGGGGAGCTGTTTTTT

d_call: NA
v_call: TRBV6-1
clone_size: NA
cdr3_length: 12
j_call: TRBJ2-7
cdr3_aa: CASSQDYYEQYF
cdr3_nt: TGTGCCAGCAGCCAGGACTACTACGAGCAGTACTTC

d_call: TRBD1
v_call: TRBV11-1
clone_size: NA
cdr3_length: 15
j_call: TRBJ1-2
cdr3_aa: CASSHPGQPNYGYTF
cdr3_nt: TGTGCCAGCAGCCACCCGGGACAGCCAAACTATGGCTACACCTTC

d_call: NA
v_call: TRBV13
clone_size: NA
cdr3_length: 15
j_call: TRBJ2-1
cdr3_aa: CASSLRAPSYNEQFF
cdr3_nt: TGTGCCAGCAGCCTACGGGCTCCCTCCTACAATGAGCAGTTCTTC

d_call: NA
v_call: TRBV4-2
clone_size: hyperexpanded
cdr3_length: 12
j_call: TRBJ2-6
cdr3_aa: CASRSGANVLTF
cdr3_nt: TGTGCCAGCAGATCTGGGGCCAACGTCCTGACTTTC

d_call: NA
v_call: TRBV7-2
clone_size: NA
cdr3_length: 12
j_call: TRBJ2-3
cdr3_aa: CASGLFLDTQYF
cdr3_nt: TGTGCCAGCGGTCTTTTCCTGGATACGCAGTATTTT